The following is a T cell receptor (beta chain) sequence with its context. The antigen is undetermined. CDR1 is MNHEY, CDR2 SMNVEV, per germline (reference sequence). The CDR3 contains 11 residues. V was clipped by 6 bases and J by 11 bases, with 13 bases between them. This entry comes from a study of identical twins. Study results and limitations: For cord blood, abundant beta clonotypes had fewer insertions, unlike memory repertoires, which showed none. For out-of-frame beta sequences, excess twin sharing was weaker. In drawing conclusions, the study used cross-sectional statistical analysis and did not follow the same donors.

TCRdb processed the 5' RACE reads anew with MiXCR; each CDR3 protein has one entry. The sample carries approximately 670,000 distinct CDR3 sequences, 6.1% recorded once. V usage is TRBV27 and J usage is TRBJ1-1, with a possible D match to TRBD1 (6 bases). The TCR originated in a man aged 18 to 29 in good health. Sequencing was done on a sample of naive T cells sorted from blood. The CDR3 here is CASSYGQRAFF. CDR3 coding DNA: TGTGCCAGCAGCTATGGACAGCGGGCTTTCTTT.